Shown below are 12 T cell receptor beta chains from a single sample sequenced in a study of long-term antiretroviral therapy in people with HIV. Version v3.0 of the immunoSEQ assay ran at survey level. Produced via immunoSEQ multiplex PCR; TCRdb's table is partial and in-frame only. Of tens of thousands of clones listed, around 84% are singletons. Sequencing was performed on unsorted PBMCs, taken 0.8 years after starting antiretroviral therapy. The receptor set was obtained from a woman younger than 30 with HIV.

The chain combines TRBV19 with TRBJ2-1; the match to TRBD2 covers 7 bases. The V gene's germline CDR1 is LNHDA and CDR2 SQIVND (reference sequence). There are 14 residues in the CDR3. Trimming at V came to 5 bases and at J to 3 bases, leaving 4 bases not matched to a gene. This CDR3 is CASSLLADYNEQFF. The CDR3 DNA reads TGTGCCAGTAGTTTGCTAGCGGACTACAATGAGCAGTTCTTC.

Here the CDR3 reads CASSFGVTEAFF. The CDR3 DNA follows: TGTGCCAGTAGTTTCGGGGTGACTGAAGCTTTCTTT. The rearrangement links TRBV19 to TRBJ1-1; D unresolved. V shed 5 bases and J shed 5 bases, with 9 bases lying between them. CDR3 length: 12 amino acids. The germline CDR1 and CDR2 sequences are LNHDA and SQIVND (reference sequence).

The count of this clone is one. CDR3 sequence: CASSPPGGLGEQYF. CDR3 in DNA: TGTGCCAGCAGCCCCCCCGGGGGCTTAGGGGAGCAGTACTTC. The rearrangement uses TRBV7-9 and TRBJ2-7, with D tentatively TRBD1 or TRBD2 (6 bases each). Germline-derived CDR1 and CDR2 are SEHNR and FQNEAQ (reference sequence). V was trimmed by 5 bases and J by 7 bases, leaving 18 bases between them. The CDR3 contains 14 residues.

This clone came up once. The chain links TRBV7-9 to TRBJ2-7; D remains unclear. Trimming pared 5 bases from V and 5 bases from J, leaving 13 bases between. Per germline, CDR1 SEHNR and CDR2 FQNEAQ (reference sequence). The CDR3 length is 13 residues. CDR3: CASSAQLGHEQYF. Here the CDR3 DNA reads TGTGCCAGCAGCGCCCAGCTCGGCCACGAGCAGTACTTC.

The chain combines TRBV7-2 with TRBJ2-7; TRBD1 or TRBD2 may be the D gene (5 bases each). There are 15 residues in the CDR3. With 5 bases removed from V and 3 bases from J, the gap between germline ends came to 17 bases. Germline CDR1 is SGHTA and CDR2 is FQGNSA. CDR3 residues: CASSQDRDGGYEQYF. As DNA, the CDR3 is TGTGCCAGCAGCCAAGATCGGGACGGCGGCTACGAGCAGTACTTC.

In its sample, this clone was seen once. This sequence joins TRBV9 and TRBJ2-1; 8 bases agree with TRBD1. Germline V lookup: CDR1 SGDLS, CDR2 YYNGEE. The junction had 11 bases not matched to a gene; V was cut back by 4 bases and J by 8 bases. CDR3 length: 15 amino acids. The CDR3 here is CASSTGQGIYDEQFF. CDR3 sequence (DNA): TGTGCCAGCAGCACCGGACAGGGAATTTACGATGAGCAGTTCTTC.

This clone has only a few counts. The chain combines TRBV4-3 with TRBJ1-2, with D possibly TRBD1 on 6 matching bases. Germline loops: CDR1 LGHNA, CDR2 YSLEER. The CDR3 is 14 residues long. The V end was cut by 0 bases, the J end by 5 bases, with 10 bases between. The CDR3 nucleotides read TGCGCCAGCAGCCAAGAGGCAGGGGATTATGGCTACACCTTC. Its protein is CASSQEAGDYGYTF.

The chain links TRBV28 to TRBJ2-1; TRBD1 agrees at 8 bases. The CDR3 has 13 amino acids. CDR1 is MDHEN, CDR2 SYDVKM, per germline. V was clipped by 4 bases and J by 9 bases; unmatched bases: 5. CDR3 protein: CASSSRGHLEQFF. The CDR3 DNA follows: TGTGCCAGCAGTTCCAGGGGGCACCTTGAGCAGTTCTTC.

The V call is TRBV5-1, the J call TRBJ2-5; D may be TRBD2 (6 bases). Trimming removed 3 bases at V and 1 base at J, with 13 bases between. This CDR3 is built from 15 residues. CDR1 SGHRS and CDR2 YFSETQ come from the germline V gene. The CDR3 nucleotides read TGCGCCAGCAGCTCCATTGCGGGGACCCAAGAGACCCAGTACTTC. Translated, it gives CASSSIAGTQETQYF.

The V gene is TRBV27, the J gene TRBJ1-1; no reliable D call. CDR1 and CDR2 from the germline V gene are MNHEY and SMNVEV (reference sequence). The CDR3 consists of 16 residues. Trimming took off 6 bases at V and 1 base at J, with 18 bases between the two ends. The CDR3 DNA is TGTGCCAGCAGCCTCCGGCAGTTAACTGAGAACACTGAAGCTTTCTTT. The encoded protein is CASSLRQLTENTEAFF.

The chain combines TRBV7-9 with TRBJ1-1; D is unclear. The CDR3 loop spans 11 amino acids. The germline V gene has CDR1 SEHNR and CDR2 FQNEAQ (reference sequence). Trimming cost V 5 bases and J 7 bases, with 8 bases left between them. This CDR3 reads CASSHGREAFF. DNA for the CDR3: TGTGCCAGCAGCCACGGACGTGAAGCTTTCTTT.

The count of this clone is one. The chain couples TRBV10-3 to TRBJ2-7, with 14 bases matching TRBD2. CDR3 length: 22 amino acids. Germline V gene data show CDR1 as ENHRY and CDR2 as SYGVKD. The V gene end was trimmed by 9 bases and the J gene end by 3 bases; junction bases not matched to a gene: 28. CDR3 coding DNA: TGTGCCATACTTAACAAAGGCAGCAGAGCCGGAAAGACTAGCGGGAGGGACTACGAGCAGTACTTC. Its translation is CAILNKGSRAGKTSGRDYEQYF.